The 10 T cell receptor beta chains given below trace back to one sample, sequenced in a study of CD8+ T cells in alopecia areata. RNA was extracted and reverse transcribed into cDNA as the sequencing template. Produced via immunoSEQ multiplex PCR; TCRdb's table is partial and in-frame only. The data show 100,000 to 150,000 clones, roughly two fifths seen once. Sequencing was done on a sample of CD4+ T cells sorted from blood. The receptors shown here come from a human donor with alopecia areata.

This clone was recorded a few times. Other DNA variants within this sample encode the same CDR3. In DNA, the CDR3 is TGTGCCAGCTCACCGGCCGGGCCCTACGAGCAGTACTTC. Protein product: CASSPAGPYEQYF. V gene TRBV18 combines with J gene TRBJ2-7; D not resolved. V dropped 3 bases and J dropped 2 bases, with 8 bases sitting between them. This CDR3 region has 13 residues. The germline gives CDR1 KGHSH, CDR2 LQKENI.

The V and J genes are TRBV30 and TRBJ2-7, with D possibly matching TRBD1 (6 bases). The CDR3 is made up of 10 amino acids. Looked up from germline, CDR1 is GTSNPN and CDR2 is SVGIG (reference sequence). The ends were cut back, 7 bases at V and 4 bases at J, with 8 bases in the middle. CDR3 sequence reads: CASGVYEQYF. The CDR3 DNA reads TGTGCCTCAGGGGTTTACGAGCAGTACTTC.

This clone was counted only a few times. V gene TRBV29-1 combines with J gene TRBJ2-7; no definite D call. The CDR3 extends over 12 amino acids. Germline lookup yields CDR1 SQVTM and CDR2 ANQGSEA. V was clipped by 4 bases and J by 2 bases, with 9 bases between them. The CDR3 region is CSVGAPPYEQYF. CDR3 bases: TGCAGCGTTGGTGCCCCCCCCTACGAGCAGTACTTC.

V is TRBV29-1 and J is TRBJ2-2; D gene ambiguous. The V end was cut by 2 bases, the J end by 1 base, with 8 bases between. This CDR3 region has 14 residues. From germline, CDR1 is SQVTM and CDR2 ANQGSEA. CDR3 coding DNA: TGCAGCGTTGAAACATGGGGGAACACCGGGGAGCTGTTTTTT. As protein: CSVETWGNTGELFF.

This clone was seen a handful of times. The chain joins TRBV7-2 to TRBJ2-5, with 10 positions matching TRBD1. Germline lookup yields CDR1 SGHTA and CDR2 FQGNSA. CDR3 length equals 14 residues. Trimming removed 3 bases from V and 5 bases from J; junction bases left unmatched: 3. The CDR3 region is CASSFWTGGETQYF. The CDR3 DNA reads TGTGCCAGCAGCTTTTGGACAGGGGGGGAGACCCAGTACTTC.

The CDR3 protein is CASSLGTGGNTGELFF. DNA of the CDR3: TGCGCCAGCAGCCTAGGGACAGGGGGGAACACCGGGGAGCTGTTTTTT. The J gene is TRBJ2-2, the V gene TRBV4-1, with 11 bases fitting TRBD1. V trimming: 4 bases; J trimming: 1 base; junction bases outside the gene matches: 2. The CDR3 consists of 16 residues. CDR1 is MGHRA, CDR2 YSYEKL, per germline.

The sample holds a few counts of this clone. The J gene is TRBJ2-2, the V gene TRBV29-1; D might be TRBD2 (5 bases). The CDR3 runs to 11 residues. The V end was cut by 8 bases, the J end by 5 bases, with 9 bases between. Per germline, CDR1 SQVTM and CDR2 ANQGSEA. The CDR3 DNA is TGCAGCACGAGGGATACCGGGGAGCTGTTTTTT. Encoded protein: CSTRDTGELFF.

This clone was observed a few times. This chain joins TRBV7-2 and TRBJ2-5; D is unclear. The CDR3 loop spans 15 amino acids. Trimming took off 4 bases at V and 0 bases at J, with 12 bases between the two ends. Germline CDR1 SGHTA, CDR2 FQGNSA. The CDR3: CASSSVAANQETQYF. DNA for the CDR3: TGTGCCAGCAGCTCTGTCGCTGCGAACCAAGAGACCCAGTACTTC. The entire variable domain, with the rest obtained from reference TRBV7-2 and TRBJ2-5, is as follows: GAGVSQSPSNKVTEKGKDVELRCDPISGHTALYWYRQSLGQGLEFLIYFQGNSAPDKSGLPSDRFSAERTGGSVSTLTIQRTQQEDSAVYLCASSSVAANQETQYFGPGTRLLVL.

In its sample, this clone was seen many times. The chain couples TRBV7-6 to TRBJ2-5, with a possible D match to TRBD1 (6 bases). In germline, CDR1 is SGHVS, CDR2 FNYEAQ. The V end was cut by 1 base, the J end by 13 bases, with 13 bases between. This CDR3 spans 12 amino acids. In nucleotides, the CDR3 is TGTGCCAGCAGCTTAGGGGGACACCCAGGGTACTTC. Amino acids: CASSLGGHPGYF. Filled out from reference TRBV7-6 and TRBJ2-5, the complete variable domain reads GAGVSQSPRYKVTKRGQDVALRCDPISGHVSLYWYRQALGQGPEFLTYFNYEAQQDKSGLPNDRFSAERPEGSISTLTIQRTEQRDSAMYRCASSLGGHPGYFGPGTRLLVL.

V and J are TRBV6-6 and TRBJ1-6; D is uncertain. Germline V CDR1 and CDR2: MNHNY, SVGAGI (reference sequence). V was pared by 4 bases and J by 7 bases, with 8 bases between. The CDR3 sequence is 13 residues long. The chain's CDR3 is CASSSGGNSPLHF. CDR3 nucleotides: TGTGCCAGCAGTTCTGGAGGGAATTCACCCCTCCACTTT.